Reported below is one T cell receptor beta chain. In the source study's methods: For nucleated cells, counts were estimated from reference gene primer amplification. TCRdb's table, derived via immunoSEQ multiplex PCR, lists solely in-frame clones and lacks some. D and trimming come from the DNA, and the V and J calls and clone size come from that table. This table has roughly 100,000 clones, 85% appearing once. CDR1 and CDR2 from the germline V gene are MNHNY and SVGAGI (reference sequence). The germline V and J ends were trimmed by 5 bases and 6 bases, with 19 bases remaining between them. The CDR3 has 15 amino acids. This sample was included in a study of blood T cell repertoires in COVID-19. Study in general: Samples of COVID-19 (acute and convalescent) were obtained from the United States, Italy and Spain. PBMCs, B-cell-depleted T cells, or T cells were the source of the cDNA or gDNA that made up the material.

The chain is built from TRBV6-6 and TRBJ1-1, with D uncertain. The sequenced sample consisted of peripheral blood. This sequence was found in a man aged 45-65 years with acute or convalescent COVID-19. The CDR3 loop reads CASSQGRLGESEAFF. The CDR3 coding sequence is TGTGCCAGCAGTCAAGGACGCCTCGGGGAATCTGAAGCTTTCTTT.